Following are 24 T cell receptor beta chains from one sample sequenced in a study of OX40 agonist ivuxolimab in advanced cancers. The data were produced by immunoSEQ multiplex PCR, yet TCRdb's version contains in-frame clones alone and is incomplete. Of approximately 40,000 clones listed, 85% to 90% are singletons. The material was CD4+ or CD8+ T cells sorted from blood, obtained in a trial of the OX40 agonist ivuxolimab. These receptor sequences come from an adult with an advanced solid tumor such as melanoma, head and neck, liver or kidney cancer.

The chain carries TRBV2 and TRBJ2-7, with 7 bases identical to TRBD1. This CDR3 has 13 amino acids. The trim removed 6 bases at V and 3 bases at J, leaving 5 bases unmatched. Germline V gene lookup returns CDR1 SNHLY and CDR2 FYNNEI. CDR3 loop: CASRGTENYEQYF. The CDR3 nucleotides are TGTGCCAGCAGAGGGACAGAGAACTACGAGCAGTACTTC. Complete variable domain (other parts from reference TRBV2 and TRBJ2-7): EPEVTQTPSHQVTQMGQEVILRCVPISNHLYFYWYRQILGQKVEFLVSFYNNEISEKSEIFDDQFSVERPDGSNFTLKIRSTKLEDSAMYFCASRGTENYEQYFGPGTRLTVT.

The rearrangement links TRBV11-2 to TRBJ1-4; the D is unclear. Trimming removed 5 bases from V and 1 base from J, with 20 bases in between. The germline V gene has CDR1 SGHAT and CDR2 FQNNGV. This CDR3 contains 18 residues. The CDR3 sequence is CASSRGPRRKGTNEKLFF. The CDR3, as DNA: TGTGCCAGCAGCCGAGGCCCCCGGCGGAAGGGAACTAATGAAAAACTGTTTTTT.

The chain joins TRBV4-2 to TRBJ2-1; possible D gene TRBD2, 5 bases. V shed 4 bases and J shed 8 bases, with 9 bases lying between them. CDR1 and CDR2 (germline): LGHNA, YNFKEQ. The CDR3 sequence is 12 residues long. The CDR3 nucleotides read TGTGCCAGCAGCCTTAGCGTAGATGAGCAGTTCTTC. It specifies CASSLSVDEQFF.

The rearrangement uses TRBV6-5 and TRBJ1-1; D perhaps matches TRBD1 (6 bases). V gave up 8 bases and J gave up 2 bases, with 15 bases separating them. The V gene's germline CDR1 is MNHEY and CDR2 SVGAGI. The CDR3 runs to 14 residues. The CDR3 coding sequence is TGTGCCAGCGGTTTAAGGGACATCAACACTGAAGCTTTCTTT. This gives the protein CASGLRDINTEAFF.

The chain employs TRBV15 and TRBJ2-1, with 7 bases fitting TRBD1. There are 16 residues in the CDR3. V lost 1 base to trimming and J lost 5 bases; unmatched junction nucleotides: 8. Germline lookup yields CDR1 LNHNV and CDR2 YYDKDF (reference sequence). CDR3 nucleotide sequence: TGTGCCACCAGCAGAGGCGACAGGGAGATAAACAATGAGCAGTTCTTC. Amino acid sequence: CATSRGDREINNEQFF.

V usage is TRBV19 and J usage is TRBJ1-3, with TRBD1 matching over 8 bases. After removal of 3 bases from V and 4 bases from J, the junction contained 5 bases not matched to a gene. The length of the CDR3 is 15 residues. The germline gives CDR1 LNHDA, CDR2 SQIVND (reference sequence). CDR3: CASSIGTGAGNTIYF. The CDR3 DNA is TGTGCCAGTAGTATCGGGACAGGCGCGGGAAACACCATATATTTT.

CDR3 in amino acids: CASSEGTGFEKLFF. The CDR3 DNA is TGTGCCAGCAGTGAAGGGACAGGGTTTGAAAAACTGTTTTTT. J is TRBJ1-4 and V is TRBV6-1; 8 nucleotides match TRBD1. V was pared by 1 base and J by 7 bases, with 2 bases of the junction left unmatched. The germline V gene has CDR1 MNHNS and CDR2 SASEGT. The CDR3 covers 14 residues.

For this clone: At one end, the junction sequence differs from germline, possibly due to a read error. This chain links TRBV27 with TRBJ2-1, with 8 positions matching TRBD2. The V gene's germline CDR1 is MNHEY and CDR2 SMNVEV (reference sequence). The CDR3 loop spans 17 amino acids. The CDR3 reads CPSSLFRGAGGYNEQFF. The CDR3 DNA reads as TGTCCCAGCAGTCTTTTCCGGGGGGCGGGGGGTTACAATGAGCAGTTCTTC.

CDR3 region: CASSLLGDLRSYEQYF. The CDR3 DNA sequence: TGTGCCAGCAGTTTATTAGGGGACCTTCGCTCCTACGAGCAGTACTTC. V and J are TRBV28 and TRBJ2-7; perhaps D is TRBD1 or TRBD2 (5 bases each). This CDR3 contains 16 residues. Germline V lookup: CDR1 MDHEN, CDR2 SYDVKM. V dropped 1 base and J dropped 0 bases, with 13 bases sitting between them.

The genes are TRBV7-2 and TRBJ2-7; 8 positions agree with TRBD1. V shed 5 bases, J shed 2 bases, and the junction held 5 bases outside the gene matches. Germline V gene data show CDR1 as SGHTA and CDR2 as FQGNSA. This CDR3 has 14 residues. The CDR3 coding sequence is TGTGCCAGCAGCCTCGCGGACAGGGCCTACGAGCAGTACTTC. Translating gives CASSLADRAYEQYF.

V usage is TRBV28 and J usage is TRBJ2-7; weak D call: TRBD2 (6 bases). The CDR3 has 15 residues. Germline values: CDR1 MDHEN, CDR2 SYDVKM. Deletions cut 7 bases from V and 1 base from J, with 17 bases between. Written as DNA, the CDR3 is TGTGCCAGCAATCGGGGGACGGCGACATCCTACGAGCAGTACTTC. It encodes CASNRGTATSYEQYF.

The rearrangement uses TRBV12-5 and TRBJ1-5, with 8 bases fitting TRBD1. CDR1 is LGHNT, CDR2 FRNRAP, per germline. This CDR3 is built from 14 residues. V lost 9 bases, J lost 7 bases, and 11 bases stayed unmatched. CDR3 protein: CASGDGDRHQPQHF. In DNA, the CDR3 is TGTGCTAGCGGAGATGGGGACAGGCACCAGCCCCAGCATTTT.

The chain combines TRBV27 with TRBJ2-7, with unresolved D. Trimming pared 4 bases from V and 3 bases from J, leaving 13 bases between. CDR1 is MNHEY and CDR2 is SMNVEV in the germline V gene (reference sequence). There are 14 residues in the CDR3. The CDR3 coding sequence is TGTGCCAGCAGTTCCCGGGCGGCTGTCTACGAGCAGTACTTC. Its translation: CASSSRAAVYEQYF.

The rearrangement uses TRBV14 and TRBJ2-3, with 8 positions matching TRBD2. CDR1 and CDR2 from the germline V gene are SGHDN and FVKESK. V shed 6 bases and J 1 base; nucleotides not matched to a gene: 6. This CDR3 has 15 amino acids. CDR3 in amino acids: CASSHGLAGTDTQYF. As DNA, the CDR3 is TGTGCCAGCAGTCACGGACTAGCCGGCACAGATACGCAGTATTTT.

V gene TRBV7-2 combines with J gene TRBJ1-1, with D possibly matching TRBD1 (5 bases). Between the trimmed V and J ends, which lost 5 bases and 1 base, there was a span of 11 bases. CDR1 is SGHTA, CDR2 FQGNSA, per germline. The CDR3 is made up of 14 amino acids. The CDR3 DNA follows: TGTGCCAGCAGCCTCCGACAGTGGAACACTGAAGCTTTCTTT. It specifies CASSLRQWNTEAFF.

The CDR3 bases are TGTGCCAGCAGCAACCAACTAGCGGAGCTCTACGAGCAGTACTTC. Translated: CASSNQLAELYEQYF. The genes are TRBV11-2 and TRBJ2-7; 8 bases agree with TRBD2. CDR1 SGHAT and CDR2 FQNNGV come from the germline V gene. The CDR3 loop spans 15 amino acids. Germline trimming cut 5 bases from V and 3 bases from J; bases unmatched to any gene: 9.

The J gene is TRBJ2-7, the V gene TRBV7-9; D perhaps matches TRBD1 (6 bases). The CDR3 is 15 residues long. Trimming pared 2 bases from V and 0 bases from J, leaving 11 bases between. CDR1 and CDR2 from the germline V gene are SEHNR and FQNEAQ (reference sequence). CDR3 DNA: TGTGCCAGCAGCTTAACAGGGTTGGCCTCCTACGAGCAGTACTTC. It encodes CASSLTGLASYEQYF.

This clone has just one count. The V gene is TRBV14, the J gene TRBJ2-7, with TRBD1 as a possible D gene (6 bases). Per germline, CDR1 SGHDN and CDR2 FVKESK. The ends were cut back, 4 bases at V and 0 bases at J, with 13 bases in the middle. CDR3 size: 15 residues. CDR3 loop: CASSLRDTASYEQYF. The DNA for the CDR3 is TGTGCCAGCAGCCTCCGGGACACGGCCTCCTACGAGCAGTACTTC.

The J gene is TRBJ2-3, the V gene TRBV11-2; tentatively, D is TRBD1 (5 bases). The CDR3 is 14 amino acids. The germline V gene encodes CDR1 SGHAT and CDR2 FQNNGV. Trimming left V 7 bases short and J 0 bases short, with 11 bases between. The CDR3 here is CASTKTASTDTQYF. CDR3 DNA sequence: TGTGCCAGCACAAAGACAGCCAGCACAGATACGCAGTATTTT. Variable domain in full (rest from reference TRBV11-2 and TRBJ2-3): EAGVAQSPRYKIIEKRQSVAFWCNPISGHATLYWYQQILGQGPKLLIQFQNNGVVDDSQLPKDRFSAERLKGVDSTLKIQPAKLEDSAVYLCASTKTASTDTQYFGPGTRLTVL.

The CDR3 bases are TGCGCCAGCAGCTGGTACAGGGAGACAGATACGCAGTATTTT. This translates into CASSWYRETDTQYF. J is TRBJ2-3 and V is TRBV5-1; a possible D gene is TRBD1 (6 bases). The CDR3 extends over 14 amino acids. The germline gives CDR1 SGHRS, CDR2 YFSETQ. Deletions cut 3 bases from V and 3 bases from J, with 11 bases between. Together with reference TRBV5-1 and TRBJ2-3, the CDR3 gives the full variable domain: KAGVTQTPRYLIKTRGQQVTLSCSPISGHRSVSWYQQTPGQGLQFLFEYFSETQRNKGNFPGRFSGRQFSNSRSEMNVSTLELGDSALYLCASSWYRETDTQYFGPGTRLTVL.

This clone was observed a single time. This sequence joins TRBV6-5 and TRBJ2-3; a possible D gene is TRBD1 (6 bases). The CDR3 has 13 residues. The V end was cut by 6 bases, the J end by 3 bases, with 10 bases between. Germline V CDR1 and CDR2: MNHEY, SVGAGI. The CDR3 is CASSSTGTDTQYF. CDR3 DNA: TGTGCCAGCAGCTCTACAGGGACAGATACGCAGTATTTT.

The chain carries TRBV5-1 and TRBJ2-1, with D perhaps matching TRBD1 (6 bases). The germline V gene encodes CDR1 SGHRS and CDR2 YFSETQ. The CDR3 totals 14 residues. V shed 1 base and J shed 4 bases, with 9 bases lying between them. CDR3 nucleotide sequence: TGCGCCAGCAGCTTGAGGGACACTTACAATGAGCAGTTCTTC. Its translation: CASSLRDTYNEQFF.

To note about this clone: Other DNA sequences within the sample encode an identical CDR3. The rearrangement uses TRBV6-6 and TRBJ1-1; D call uncertain. Per the germline V gene, CDR1 is MNHNY and CDR2 is SVGAGI (reference sequence). Between the trimmed V and J ends, which lost 2 bases and 5 bases, there was a span of 6 bases. The CDR3 consists of 12 residues. CDR3 sequence reads: CASSYGGTEAFF. CDR3 coding DNA: TGTGCCAGCAGTTACGGAGGTACTGAAGCTTTCTTT.

The chain recombines TRBV6-5 with TRBJ1-1; D not resolved. Trimming pared 5 bases from V and 1 base from J, leaving 8 bases between. CDR1 and CDR2 from the germline V gene are MNHEY and SVGAGI. CDR3 length: 13 amino acids. The CDR3 nucleotides read TGTGCCAGCAGTCCCAACAGGAACACTGAAGCTTTCTTT. This translates into CASSPNRNTEAFF.